Reported below is one T cell receptor (beta chain). Enrolled through a virtual design, the participants were between roughly 18 and 100 years of age and came from 24 US areas. Cohorts were based on clinical histories the participants reported. Original methodology: Amplifying reference gene primers gave estimates of nucleated cell counts. TCRdb's copy holds only in-frame clones and misses some; the assay was immunoSEQ multiplex PCR. That table supplies the V and J calls and clone size; D and trimming were determined from the DNA. There are some 220,000 clones in the sample; about 86% occur only once, and roughly 1.3% lies in the top ten. CDR3 length: 14 residues. The V segment lost 4 bases and the J segment 3 bases; nucleotides outside the gene matches: 5. Germline loops: CDR1 GTSNPN, CDR2 SVGIG (reference sequence). These data originate in a study of blood T cell repertoires in COVID-19. About the research overall: T cells, B-cell-depleted T cells, or PBMCs supplied cDNA or gDNA.

The TCR sequence derives from a woman in her thirties or forties with acute COVID-19. Sequenced input: PBMCs or T cells enriched from blood (not recorded which). J is TRBJ2-7 and V is TRBV30; 11 nucleotides align to TRBD2. The CDR3 here is CAWTQGLADYEQYF. In DNA, the CDR3 is TGTGCCTGGACCCAGGGACTAGCGGACTACGAGCAGTACTTC.